The T cell receptor (beta chain) under discussion was sequenced for a study of blood T cells in healthy people across ages. Study summary: Template switching captured about one barcoded beta molecule per two T cells. General study points: Reliance upon unsorted PBMCs precluded definitive naive versus antigen-experienced comparison.

With respect to this clonotype: The antigen is undetermined.

Using a J-beta primer mix together with a sample-barcoded 5' primer, a second PCR was run for roughly 7 to 11 cycles. A template-switch adaptor containing 12 random nucleotides labeled each cDNA molecule. TCRdb reprocessed the 5' RACE reads via MiXCR and lists one record per CDR3 protein. The sample lists about 1.8 million distinct CDR3 sequences, around 48% occurring once. This CDR3 is built from 15 residues. From germline, CDR1 is SGDLS and CDR2 YYNGEE. J lost 4 bases, V lost 0 bases, and 3 bases had no gene match. The specimen was blood. This chain connects TRBV9 to TRBJ2-7, with 11 bases identical to TRBD1. This clonotype originated in a woman in her 40s in good health. CDR3 nucleotide sequence: TGTGCCAGCAGCGTAGCGGGACAGGGGGTGTACGAGCAGTACTTC. This codes for CASSVAGQGVYEQYF. The full variable domain, its missing parts supplied by reference TRBV9 and TRBJ2-7, is DSGVTQTPKHLITATGQRVTLRCSPRSGDLSVYWYQQSLDQGLQFLIQYYNGEERAKGNILERFSAQQFPDLHSELNLSSLELGDSALYFCASSVAGQGVYEQYFGPGTRLTVT.